A selection of T cell receptor beta chains follows, all from one sample in a study of shared clonotypes between healthy human individuals. TCRdb keeps only in-frame clones here, not all; method: immunoSEQ multiplex PCR. The profile shows millions of clones, more than 80% of them singletons. What was sequenced was naive CD4+ T cells from PBMCs. The receptor set was obtained from a man aged 18 to 29 in good health. Some clones in this sample may be carry-over from other donors' samples. Both conserved end residues are part of each CDR3. D genes are given only for firm matches. Clone size is stated in some rows and not others, as once, few, many or a class when expanded.

>TRBV19|.|TRBJ2-1|.
TGTGCCAGTACGGCCCTGGGGACACTGTACAATGAGCAGTTCTTC
CASTALGTLYNEQFF
>TRBV7-9|.|TRBJ2-7|.
TGTGCCAGCAGCTTAGGGCAGGGGATATCCTACGAGCAGTACTTC
CASSLGQGISYEQYF
>TRBV6-5|.|TRBJ1-4|.
TGTGCCAGCAGTTCCCCGACCAAGTCCGGTGAAAAACTGTTTTTT
CASSSPTKSGEKLFF
>TRBV2|.|TRBJ2-3|.
TGTGCCAGCAAAGGGAGCGGGAGCACAGATACGCAGTATTTT
CASKGSGSTDTQYF
>TRBV2|.|TRBJ1-3|once
TGTGCCAGCAGTGAAGAGGGACCGAGCCTGGGAAACACCATATATTTT
CASSEEGPSLGNTIYF
>TRBV28|.|TRBJ1-2|few
TGTGCCAGCTCCGAAGGGGTTGGCTACACCTTC
CASSEGVGYTF
>TRBV10-3|TRBD1|TRBJ1-2|.
TGTGCCATCCTGGACAGGGCTCGCCCTCGGGGGTATGGCTACACCTTC
CAILDRARPRGYGYTF
>TRBV13|.|TRBJ2-5|.
TGTGCCAGCAGCACCCAAACGTCGGGGCCCGAGACCCAGTACTTC
CASSTQTSGPETQYF
>TRBV2|TRBD1|TRBJ2-1|.
TGTGCCAGCAGTGTTCCGGGACAGGGGGTCTCGGATGAGCAGTTCTTC
CASSVPGQGVSDEQFF
>TRBV11-1|TRBD1|TRBJ2-4|.
TGTGCCAGCAGCTCATGGACAGGGGGGATTCAGTACTTC
CASSSWTGGIQYF
>TRBV4-3|TRBD2|TRBJ2-5|.
TGCGCCAGCAGCCAAGATGAAGCGGGGGTCCAGTACTTC
CASSQDEAGVQYF
>TRBV6-5|TRBD1|TRBJ1-2|.
TGTGCCAGCAGTTACACCGCGGGACAGGGAGCGGGGGGCTACACCTTC
CASSYTAGQGAGGYTF
>TRBV28|.|TRBJ1-4|.
TGTGCCAGCAGTTCGGGCGGAGCAACTAATGAAAAACTGTTTTTT
CASSSGGATNEKLFF
>TRBV7-6|.|TRBJ1-3|.
TGTGCCAGCAGCTTAGTCTGGGAACAGCGCTCTGGAAACACCATATATTTT
CASSLVWEQRSGNTIYF
>TRBV28|TRBD1|TRBJ1-3|.
TGTGCCAGCAGTTCCACCGGGACAGTACGAAAAGGTCTCCTTTTT
CASSSTGTVRKGLLF
>TRBV7-9|TRBD2|TRBJ2-3|.
TGTGCCAGCAGCTTAGGGTCAGCGGGAGAAACAGATACGCAGTATTTT
CASSLGSAGETDTQYF
>TRBV7-8|.|TRBJ1-2|.
TGTGCCAGCAGCTTAGCCTCGGGGGGACCTAACTATGGCTACACCTTC
CASSLASGGPNYGYTF
>TRBV2|.|TRBJ1-1|once
TGTGCCAGCAATACAGGGAGATTCACTGAAGCTTTCTTT
CASNTGRFTEAFF
>TRBV28|.|TRBJ1-2|.
TGTGCCAGCAGCTCCTCGGGGTCGAAGTGGGGCTACACCTTC
CASSSSGSKWGYTF
>TRBV5-8|.|TRBJ1-1|.
TGTGCCAGCAGCTTGGCGGGTCCTCAACCCCCCAACACTGAAGCTTTCTTT
CASSLAGPQPPNTEAFF
>TRBV5-1|.|TRBJ2-1|.
TGCGCCAGCAGCAGAGACAGGAACAATGAGCAGTTCTTC
CASSRDRNNEQFF
>TRBV6-8|TRBD2|TRBJ2-3|.
TGTGCCAGCAGTTACTCGAAGCCTAGCGGGCCCAAGAAAAGCACAGATACGCAGTATTTT
CASSYSKPSGPKKSTDTQYF
>TRBV28|.|TRBJ1-1|.
TGTGCCAGCAGTTTAAGGTTTGAAGCTTTCTTT
CASSLRFEAFF
>TRBV5-1|TRBD2|TRBJ2-7|.
TGCGCCAGCAGCGGTAGCGGGACCACCTACGAGCAGTACTTC
CASSGSGTTYEQYF
>TRBV14|.|TRBJ1-2|.
TGTGCCAGCAGCCAAGCATGGGGCCCTCACTATGGCTACACCTTC
CASSQAWGPHYGYTF
>TRBV4-3|.|TRBJ2-3|.
TGCGCCAGCAGCCAAGAAAGGGCAGATACGCAGTATTTT
CASSQERADTQYF
>TRBV28|TRBD1|TRBJ2-7|.
TGTGCCAGCAGTCCGGGACAGGCCCTCCTCGAGCAGTACTTC
CASSPGQALLEQYF
>TRBV4-1|.|TRBJ2-3|.
TGCGCCAGCAGCCAAGTACAGGGAACTAGCACAGATACGCAGTATTTT
CASSQVQGTSTDTQYF
>TRBV28|TRBD1|TRBJ1-3|.
TGTGCCAGCGGTCTTCTTATAGGGGGCGGAAACACCATATATTTT
CASGLLIGGGNTIYF
>TRBV28|TRBD2|TRBJ2-1|.
TGTGCCAGCAGTAACGTACTTAGCGGGAGGGGGTCCTACAATGAGCAGTTCTTC
CASSNVLSGRGSYNEQFF
>TRBV7-9|.|TRBJ2-3|.
TGTGCCAGCAGCTTAGGCCAGGCGCGGACAGATACGCAGTATTTT
CASSLGQARTDTQYF
>TRBV4-1|.|TRBJ1-2|.
TGCGCCAGCAGCCAAGAACGGATAGGGAACTATGGCTACACCTTC
CASSQERIGNYGYTF
>TRBV5-8|TRBD2|TRBJ2-5|.
TGTGCCAGCAGCTTCGGACTAGCGGGATTAGGGGAGACCCAGTACTTC
CASSFGLAGLGETQYF
>TRBV5-1|TRBD2|TRBJ2-2|.
TGCGCCAGCAGCTTTCTAGGTGGCGGGAGGAACACCGGGGAGCTGTTTTTT
CASSFLGGGRNTGELFF
>TRBV27|.|TRBJ1-5|.
TGTGCCAGCAGTTCCCTAAGCAATCAGCCCCAGCATTTT
CASSSLSNQPQHF
>TRBV27|.|TRBJ1-1|.
TGTGCCAGCAGCCCGGGTTTTTTGTGGAACGGTGAAGCTTTCTTT
CASSPGFLWNGEAFF
>TRBV5-1|TRBD2|TRBJ2-1|once
TGCGCCAGCAGCTTGGGGGAACTAGCGGCGGAGTTCTTC
CASSLGELAAEFF
>TRBV30|.|TRBJ1-1|few
TGTGCCTGGACCTGTGTGGCTTTCTTT
CAWTCVAFF
>TRBV27|TRBD1|TRBJ1-1|.
TGTGCCAGCACCTCGGGCCGGGGACAGATGAACACTGAAGCTTTCTTT
CASTSGRGQMNTEAFF
>TRBV11-2|.|TRBJ2-3|.
TGTGCCAGCAGCGCGCTAGTAATATTCACAGATACGCAGTATTTT
CASSALVIFTDTQYF